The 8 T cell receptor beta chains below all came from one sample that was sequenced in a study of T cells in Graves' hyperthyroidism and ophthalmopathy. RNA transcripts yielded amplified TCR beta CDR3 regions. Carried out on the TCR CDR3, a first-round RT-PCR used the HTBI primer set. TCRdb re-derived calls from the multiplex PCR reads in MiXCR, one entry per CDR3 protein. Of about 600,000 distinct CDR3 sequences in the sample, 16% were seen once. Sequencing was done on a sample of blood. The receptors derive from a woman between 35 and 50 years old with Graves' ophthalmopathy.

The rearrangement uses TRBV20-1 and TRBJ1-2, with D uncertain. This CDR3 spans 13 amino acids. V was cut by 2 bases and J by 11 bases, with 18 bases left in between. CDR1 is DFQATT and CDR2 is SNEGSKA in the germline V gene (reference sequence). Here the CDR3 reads CSARNEESRRYTF. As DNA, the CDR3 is TGCAGTGCTAGAAACGAAGAGAGTCGCCGGTACACCTTC.

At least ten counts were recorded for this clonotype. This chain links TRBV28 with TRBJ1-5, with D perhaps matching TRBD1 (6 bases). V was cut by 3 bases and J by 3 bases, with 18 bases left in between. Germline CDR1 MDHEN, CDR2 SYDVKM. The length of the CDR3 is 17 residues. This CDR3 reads CASSFHPLQGNNQPQHF. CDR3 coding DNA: TGTGCCAGCAGTTTTCACCCCCTACAGGGTAACAATCAGCCCCAGCATTTT.

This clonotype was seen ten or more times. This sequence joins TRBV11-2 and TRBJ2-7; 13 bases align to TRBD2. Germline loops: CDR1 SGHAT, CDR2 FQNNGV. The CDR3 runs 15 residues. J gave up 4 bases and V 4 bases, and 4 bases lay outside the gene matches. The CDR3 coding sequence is TGTGCCAGCAGCTCGCGGACTAGCGGGGGATACGAGCAGTACTTC. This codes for CASSSRTSGGYEQYF.

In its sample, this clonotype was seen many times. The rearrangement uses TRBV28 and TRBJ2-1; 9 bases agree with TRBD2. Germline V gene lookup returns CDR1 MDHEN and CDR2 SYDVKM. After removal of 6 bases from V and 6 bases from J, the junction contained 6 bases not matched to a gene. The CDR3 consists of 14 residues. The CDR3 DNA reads TGTGCCAGCAGCTTAGGCGGGAGGGGCAATGAGCAGTTCTTC. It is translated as CASSLGGRGNEQFF.

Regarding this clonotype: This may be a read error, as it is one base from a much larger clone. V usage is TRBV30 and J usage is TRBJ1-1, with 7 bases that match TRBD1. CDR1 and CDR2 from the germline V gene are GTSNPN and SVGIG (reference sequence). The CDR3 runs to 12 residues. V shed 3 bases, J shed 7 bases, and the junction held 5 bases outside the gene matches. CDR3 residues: CAWRRGQIEAFF. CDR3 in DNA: TGTGCCTGGAGGAGGGGACAGATTGAAGCTTTCTTT.

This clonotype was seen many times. The CDR3 region has the DNA TGTGCCAGCAGCTTAGAACAGGGGGTTTTGAATGAGCAGTTCTTC. Translating gives CASSLEQGVLNEQFF. The J gene is TRBJ2-1, the V gene TRBV11-2; TRBD1 matches at 8 bases. Trimming removed 0 bases from V and 7 bases from J; junction bases left unmatched: 5. Germline CDR1 and CDR2: SGHAT and FQNNGV. The CDR3 length is 15 residues.

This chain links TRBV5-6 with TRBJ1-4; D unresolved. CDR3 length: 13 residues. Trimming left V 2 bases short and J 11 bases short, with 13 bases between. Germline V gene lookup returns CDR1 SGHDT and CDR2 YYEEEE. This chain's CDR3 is CASSFGKSGKLFF. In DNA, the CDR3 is TGTGCCAGCAGCTTCGGAAAAAGTGGTAAACTGTTTTTT.

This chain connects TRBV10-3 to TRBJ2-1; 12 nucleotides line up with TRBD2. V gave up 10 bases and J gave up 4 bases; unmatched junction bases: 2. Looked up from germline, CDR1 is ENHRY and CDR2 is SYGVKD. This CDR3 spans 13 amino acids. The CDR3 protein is CATTSGGYNEQFF. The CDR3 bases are TGTGCCACTACTAGCGGGGGGTACAATGAGCAGTTCTTC.